Sequencing of this TCR beta chain was carried out in a study of blood T cell repertoires in COVID-19. Study as a whole: Nucleic acid was either cDNA or gDNA, and it came from T cells, B-cell-depleted T cells, or PBMCs.

The ends lost 1 base at V and 4 bases at J; junction bases unmatched: 8. Germline V lookup: CDR1 KGHSH, CDR2 LQKENI. CDR3 length: 16 amino acids. The data were produced by immunoSEQ multiplex PCR, yet TCRdb's version contains in-frame clones alone and is incomplete. This repertoire shows fewer than 80,000 clones, just under 95% found once; its top ten account for 5.5% to 6.5%. This receptor was obtained from a human donor in a cohort sampled during active COVID-19. The V gene is TRBV18, the J gene TRBJ1-2; TRBD1 matches at 8 bases. The source material was peripheral blood. CDR3 nucleotide sequence: TGTGCCAGCTCACCACTCGGTCAGGGGGCAGGCTATGGCTACACCTTC. The encoded protein is CASSPLGQGAGYGYTF. Full variable domain (remainder filled in from reference TRBV18 and TRBJ1-2): NAGVMQNPRHLVRRRGQEARLRCSPMKGHSHVYWYRQLPEEGLKFMVYLQKENIIDESGMPKERFSAEFPKEGPSILRIQQVVRGDSAAYFCASSPLGQGAGYGYTFGSGTRLTVV.